What follows is one T cell receptor (beta chain) and its context. What it binds is unknown. These data originate in a study of OX40 agonist ivuxolimab in advanced cancers. Overall study context: Dosing consisted of intravenous ivuxolimab at 0.01 to 10 mg/kg every 2 weeks. General study findings and limits: By week 6 at 0.1 to 3.0 mg/kg, blood CD4+ and CD8+ T cells had expanded clonally.

The CDR3 extends over 14 amino acids. The germline CDR1 and CDR2 sequences are MDHEN and SYDVKM. Trimming removed 5 bases from V and 5 bases from J, with 13 bases in between. The timepoints at which blood was sampled were baseline, cycle 4 day 1, and cycle 7 day 1. Clones were sequenced by immunoSEQ multiplex PCR, and TCRdb holds only the in-frame ones, with some missing. The sample includes fewer than 70,000 clones, 84% seen only once; the top ten take around 1.7%. The receptor's source is an adult with an advanced solid tumor such as melanoma, head and neck, liver or kidney cancer. The sample was CD4+ or CD8+ T cells sorted from blood, taken in a trial of the OX40 agonist ivuxolimab. The rearrangement uses TRBV28 and TRBJ1-5; no firm D call. CDR3 coding DNA: TGTGCCAGCAGTCCACGCCAGGCCGATCAGCCCCAGCATTTT. Translated, it gives CASSPRQADQPQHF.